The 9 T cell receptor beta chains below all came from one sample that was sequenced in a study of control samples from healthy donors and cancer patients. The protocol was immunoSEQ multiplex PCR, while the TCRdb copy is restricted to in-frame clones and leaves out a portion. The sample has about 44,000 clones; around 87% are singletons. The sequencing input was PBMCs. All receptors derive from a woman aged 55-70 years with lung cancer.

The V call is TRBV19, the J call TRBJ2-7; no clear D. The V and J ends lost 5 bases and 2 bases respectively, with 10 bases between them. Germline CDR1 is LNHDA and CDR2 is SQIVND (reference sequence). The CDR3 extends over 13 amino acids. DNA for the CDR3: TGTGCCAGTAGTCTCAGGATAACCTACGAGCAGTACTTC. This encodes CASSLRITYEQYF. The full variable domain, rest sourced from reference TRBV19 and TRBJ2-7, is DGGITQSPKYLFRKEGQNVTLSCEQNLNHDAMYWYRQDPGQGLRLIYYSQIVNDFQKGDIAEGYSVSREKKESFPLTVTSAQKNPTAFYLCASSLRITYEQYFGPGTRLTVT.

This chain uses TRBV7-2 with TRBJ1-6; maybe TRBD1 (5 bases). In germline, CDR1 is SGHTA, CDR2 FQGNSA. V was cut by 3 bases and J by 13 bases, with 16 bases left in between. The CDR3 runs 14 residues. The CDR3 here is CASSFRRGRGPLHF. CDR3 DNA: TGTGCCAGCAGCTTCCGACGGGGGAGAGGGCCCCTCCACTTT. The whole variable domain, filled in from reference TRBV7-2 and TRBJ1-6, reads GAGVSQSPSNKVTEKGKDVELRCDPISGHTALYWYRQSLGQGLEFLIYFQGNSAPDKSGLPSDRFSAERTGGSVSTLTIQRTQQEDSAVYLCASSFRRGRGPLHFGNGTRLTVT.

V and J are TRBV19 and TRBJ2-1, with D perhaps assigned TRBD1 or TRBD2 (5 bases each). V was shortened by 1 base and J by 2 bases, with 9 bases between the two germline ends. Germline V lookup: CDR1 LNHDA, CDR2 SQIVND (reference sequence). CDR3 length equals 15 residues. The chain's CDR3 is CASSIGDLPYNEQFF. Written as DNA, the CDR3 is TGTGCCAGTAGTATAGGGGACCTCCCCTACAATGAGCAGTTCTTC.

The rearrangement uses TRBV5-1 and TRBJ2-1, with D perhaps TRBD2 (5 bases). The CDR3 contains 15 residues. The V and J ends lost 7 bases and 2 bases respectively, with 16 bases between them. From germline, CDR1 is SGHRS and CDR2 YFSETQ. The CDR3 DNA reads TGCGCCAGCGCTGTCGAGCGGAGTGCCTACAATGAGCAGTTCTTC. Protein product: CASAVERSAYNEQFF.

The V gene is TRBV2, the J gene TRBJ2-3; D is undetermined. CDR3 length: 13 residues. Trimming stripped 2 bases from V and 6 bases from J, with 9 bases between. Germline CDR1 reads SNHLY; CDR2 reads FYNNEI. DNA of the CDR3: TGTGCCAGCAGTGAATCAGTACGGGATACGCAGTATTTT. Its translation: CASSESVRDTQYF.

The chain combines TRBV5-4 with TRBJ2-5; 9 nucleotides line up with TRBD1. Trimming at V came to 5 bases and at J to 3 bases, leaving 5 bases not matched to a gene. Germline values: CDR1 SGHNT, CDR2 YYREEE (reference sequence). The CDR3 spans 14 residues. CDR3 amino acids: CASSPDRGEETQYF. The CDR3 region has the DNA TGTGCCAGCAGTCCCGACAGGGGGGAAGAGACCCAGTACTTC.

CDR3 in amino acids: CASSSQGNEQYF. CDR3 DNA sequence: TGCGCCAGCAGCTCCCAGGGGAACGAGCAGTACTTC. The V gene is TRBV5-1, the J gene TRBJ2-7; tentative D call: TRBD1 (6 bases). The V and J ends lost 3 bases and 5 bases respectively, with 9 bases between them. The CDR3 covers 12 residues. CDR1 is SGHRS and CDR2 is YFSETQ in the germline V gene.

The chain employs TRBV24-1 and TRBJ2-5, with D hard to call. Germline V lookup: CDR1 KGHDR, CDR2 SFDVKD. CDR3 length: 14 amino acids. Between the trimmed V and J ends, which lost 5 bases and 1 base, there was a span of 10 bases. DNA of the CDR3: TGTGCCACCAGTGCCAAGGACGGCCAAGAGACCCAGTACTTC. The encoded protein is CATSAKDGQETQYF.

J is TRBJ1-5 and V is TRBV6-5; D is unclear. The germline gives CDR1 MNHEY, CDR2 SVGAGI. Between the trimmed V and J ends, which lost 6 bases and 4 bases, there was a span of 10 bases. This CDR3 is 13 amino acids long. The CDR3 loop reads CASRATINQPQHF. The DNA of the CDR3 is TGTGCCAGCAGAGCGACGATTAATCAGCCCCAGCATTTT.